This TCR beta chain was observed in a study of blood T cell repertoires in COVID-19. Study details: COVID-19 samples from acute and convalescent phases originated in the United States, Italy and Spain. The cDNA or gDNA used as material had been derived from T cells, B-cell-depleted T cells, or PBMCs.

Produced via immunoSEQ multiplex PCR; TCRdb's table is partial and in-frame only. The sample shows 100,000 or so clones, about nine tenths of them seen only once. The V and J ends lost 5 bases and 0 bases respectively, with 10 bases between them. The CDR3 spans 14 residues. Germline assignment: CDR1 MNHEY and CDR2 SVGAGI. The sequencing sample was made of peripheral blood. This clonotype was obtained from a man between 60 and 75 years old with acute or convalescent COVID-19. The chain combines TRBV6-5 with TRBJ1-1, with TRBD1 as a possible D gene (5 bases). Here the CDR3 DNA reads TGTGCCAGCAGTAAATCAGGGTTGAACACTGAAGCTTTCTTT. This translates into CASSKSGLNTEAFF.